This T cell receptor beta chain came from a study of T cells in Graves' hyperthyroidism and ophthalmopathy. At the level of the study: Once the initial diagnosis was made, peripheral blood was obtained before any treatment.

This CDR3 has 12 residues. The V gene's germline CDR1 is DFQATT and CDR2 SNEGSKA (reference sequence). V was trimmed by 5 bases and J by 7 bases, leaving 15 bases between them. Amplified regions were TCR beta CDR3 sequences from RNA transcripts. First-round RT-PCR targeting the TCR CDR3 was performed with the HTBI primer set. TCRdb called the multiplex PCR reads again in MiXCR, with one record for every CDR3 protein. The table has around 400,000 distinct CDR3 sequences, over 10% seen once; the top ten hold 9.2%. Newly diagnosed hyperthyroidism patients aged 18 to 65 years had disease lasting under 2 months. Ten or more counts support this clonotype.

The sequence derives from a young woman with Graves' hyperthyroidism. This chain uses TRBV20-1 with TRBJ2-7, with D possibly matching TRBD2 (5 bases). Specimen: blood. Written as DNA, the CDR3 is TGCAGTGCTCCCGGGATGTTGGGAGAGCAGTACTTC. Its translation: CSAPGMLGEQYF.